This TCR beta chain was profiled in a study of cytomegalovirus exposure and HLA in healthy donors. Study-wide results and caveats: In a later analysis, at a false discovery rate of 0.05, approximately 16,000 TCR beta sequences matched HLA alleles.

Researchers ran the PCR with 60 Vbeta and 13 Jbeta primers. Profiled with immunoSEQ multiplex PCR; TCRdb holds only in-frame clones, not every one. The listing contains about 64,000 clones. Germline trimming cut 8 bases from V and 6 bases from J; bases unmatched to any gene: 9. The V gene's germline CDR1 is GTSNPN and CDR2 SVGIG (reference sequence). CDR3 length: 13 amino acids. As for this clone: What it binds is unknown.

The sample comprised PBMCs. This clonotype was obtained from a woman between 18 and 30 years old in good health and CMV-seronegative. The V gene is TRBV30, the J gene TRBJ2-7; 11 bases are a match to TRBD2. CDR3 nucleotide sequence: TGTGCCGTACGGCTAGCGGGAGGCGGCGAGCAGTACTTC. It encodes CAVRLAGGGEQYF.